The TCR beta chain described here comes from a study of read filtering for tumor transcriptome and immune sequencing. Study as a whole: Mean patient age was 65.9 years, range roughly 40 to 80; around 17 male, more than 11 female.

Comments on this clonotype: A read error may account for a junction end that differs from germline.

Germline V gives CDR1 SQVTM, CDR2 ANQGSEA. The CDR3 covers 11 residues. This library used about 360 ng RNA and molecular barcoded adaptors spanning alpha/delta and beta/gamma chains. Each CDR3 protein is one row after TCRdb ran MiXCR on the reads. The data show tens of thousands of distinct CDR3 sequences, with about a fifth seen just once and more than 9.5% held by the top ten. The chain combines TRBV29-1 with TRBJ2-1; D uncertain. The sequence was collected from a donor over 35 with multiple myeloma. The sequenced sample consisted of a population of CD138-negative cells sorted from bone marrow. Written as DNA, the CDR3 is TGCAGCGCAACAACTTACAATGAGCAGTCCTTC. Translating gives CSATTYNEQSF.